This is a list of T cell receptor beta chains from one sample in a study of beta chain features in type 1 diabetes. Assay: immunoSEQ multiplex PCR; the TCRdb copy retains only in-frame clones and omits some. This sample has about 48,000 clones, with 42% found just once. Material for sequencing was Tregs from blood. These receptors all come from a man aged 25 to 45 with type 1 diabetes. The CDR3 runs from the conserved cysteine through the conserved F or W. A D gene is named only where the DNA matches it firmly. The listing skips clone size in some rows; elsewhere it reads once, few, many or a size class.

d_call	j_call	clone_size	v_call	cdr3_nt	cdr3_aa
TRBD2	TRBJ2-3	NA	TRBV7-8	TGTGCCAGTGACGGGAGGGCCTCTAGCACAGATACGCAGTATTTT	CASDGRASSTDTQYF
TRBD1	TRBJ2-4	NA	TRBV28	TGTGCCAGCAGTCCCGGACAGGGAGGCATTCAGTACTTC	CASSPGQGGIQYF
NA	TRBJ2-3	NA	TRBV5-1	TGCGCCAGCAGCCGCGGGACAGATACGCAGTATTTT	CASSRGTDTQYF
NA	TRBJ1-1	few	TRBV29-1	TGCAGCGTTGGCCTGGGGCATATGAACACTGAAGCTTTCTTT	CSVGLGHMNTEAFF
NA	TRBJ2-5	medium-sized	TRBV7-9	TGTGCCAGCAGCTTACCGCCGGGATCCGTCTCGGGGACCCAGTACTTC	CASSLPPGSVSGTQYF
TRBD2	TRBJ2-5	NA	TRBV28	TGTGCCAGCAGTTTACCCCTAGCGGAAGAGACCCAGTACTTC	CASSLPLAEETQYF
TRBD2	TRBJ2-5	NA	TRBV9	TGTGCCAGCAGCGTAGCAATGGCGGGAGCTTTAGAGACCCAGTACTTC	CASSVAMAGALETQYF
NA	TRBJ2-3	few	TRBV7-2	TGTGCCAGCAGCCCCGGAGCGGCCACAGATACGCAGTATTTT	CASSPGAATDTQYF
NA	TRBJ2-7	NA	TRBV28	TGTGCCAGCAGTTTAGGGGGCAGGGACTACGAGCAGTACTTC	CASSLGGRDYEQYF
TRBD1	TRBJ2-7	few	TRBV5-1	TGCGCCAGCAGCCCGGGGACAGGGGATTCCTACGAGCAGTACTTC	CASSPGTGDSYEQYF
NA	TRBJ1-5	NA	TRBV18	TGTGCCAGCTCACCTCAACAGGGTTTAAATCAGCCCCAGCATTTT	CASSPQQGLNQPQHF
NA	TRBJ2-7	NA	TRBV5-1	TGCGCCAGCAGCTTGGGGGCCGACGGGGGGCTGTGCGAGCAGTACTTC	CASSLGADGGLCEQYF
NA	TRBJ2-3	NA	TRBV11-2	TGTGCCAGCAGTTTCGGTGCGATATCGGGGACAGATACGCAGTATTTT	CASSFGAISGTDTQYF
TRBD2	TRBJ2-1	NA	TRBV7-3	TGTGCCAGCAGCCCCCGGGGCGGGAGATCCAACAATGAGCAGTTCTTC	CASSPRGGRSNNEQFF
NA	TRBJ2-2	NA	TRBV6-4	TGTGCCAGCAGTGAACAGGGGAACACCGGGGAGCTGTTTTTT	CASSEQGNTGELFF
TRBD1	TRBJ2-2	NA	TRBV6-5	TGTGCCAGCAGCCGGCTTACAGGGGGCACCGGGGAGCTGTTTTTT	CASSRLTGGTGELFF
NA	TRBJ2-5	few	TRBV5-1	TGCGCCAGCAGCACCCAGGCTCGGGAGACCCAGTACTTC	CASSTQARETQYF
TRBD2	TRBJ2-7	NA	TRBV6-6	TGTGCCAGCAGTACCGGACTAGACTACGAGCAGTACTTC	CASSTGLDYEQYF
NA	TRBJ1-4	few	TRBV2	TGTGCCAGCAGTGAATTTATTCCCCCCGGAAAACTGTTTTTT	CASSEFIPPGKLFF
TRBD2	TRBJ2-3	few	TRBV29-1	TGCAGCGGTGGTGTTCGGGAGGCAGATACGCAGTATTTT	CSGGVREADTQYF
NA	TRBJ1-1	NA	TRBV7-9	TGTGCCAGCAGCTCGGGCACTTCAGGGATAACTGAAGCTTTCTTT	CASSSGTSGITEAFF
TRBD1	TRBJ2-1	NA	TRBV2	TGTGCCAGCAGTGCGGACAGGGCAAGTGAGCAGTTCTTC	CASSADRASEQFF
TRBD1	TRBJ2-7	NA	TRBV5-4	TGTGCCAGCAGCTCCGAACGCGGACAGGGCTACGAGCAGTACTTC	CASSSERGQGYEQYF
NA	TRBJ2-7	NA	TRBV6-5	TGTGCCAGCAGTTTCCGGACAACCGGCCTCTCCTACGAGCAGTACTTC	CASSFRTTGLSYEQYF
NA	TRBJ2-2	NA	TRBV7-9	TGTGCCAGCAGCTTAGGGAGGAGCGGGGAGCTGTTTTTT	CASSLGRSGELFF
NA	TRBJ2-7	NA	TRBV5-1	TGCGCCAGCAGCTCCTTTACCTACGAGCAGTACTTC	CASSSFTYEQYF
TRBD1	TRBJ2-7	few	TRBV7-2	TGTGCCAGCAGTGAGACAGGGAACGAGCAGTACTTC	CASSETGNEQYF
TRBD1	TRBJ1-1	NA	TRBV6-6	TGTGCCAGCAGGCAGGGACAGACAATGAACACTGAAGCTTTCTTT	CASRQGQTMNTEAFF
NA	TRBJ2-3	few	TRBV29-1	TGCAGCGTTGTGGACTTCACAGATACGCAGTATTTT	CSVVDFTDTQYF
NA	TRBJ2-2	NA	TRBV5-1	TGCGCCAGCAGCTTAACAGGGAATACCGGGGAGCTGTTTTTT	CASSLTGNTGELFF
TRBD1	TRBJ1-1	once	TRBV6-6	TGTGCCAGCGTACAGGGGATGAACACTGAAGCTTTCTTT	CASVQGMNTEAFF
TRBD1	TRBJ1-1	NA	TRBV28	TGTGCCAGCAGTTCCACCGGGACAGGGGGTGGTGAAGCTTTCTTT	CASSSTGTGGGEAFF
NA	TRBJ1-5	NA	TRBV27	TGTGCCAGCAGTTTATTTGCCAGGGATCAGCCCCAGCATTTT	CASSLFARDQPQHF
TRBD2	TRBJ2-7	NA	TRBV28	TGTGCCAGCAGTTTAAATGGCGGGAGGGGCTACGAGCAGTACTTC	CASSLNGGRGYEQYF
TRBD1	TRBJ1-2	NA	TRBV7-8	TGTGCCAGCAGCTTAAGGTTCTTCGTTGGGACAGGGGATTCTCTTGGCTACACCTTC	CASSLRFFVGTGDSLGYTF
NA	TRBJ2-5	NA	TRBV6-5	TGTGCCAGCAGTTACGGAGTCGAAGAGACCCAGTACTTC	CASSYGVEETQYF
NA	TRBJ2-7	NA	TRBV11-2	TGTGCCAGCAGCTTAGGCGTCTTTTCCTACGAGCAGTACTTC	CASSLGVFSYEQYF
TRBD1	TRBJ2-5	few	TRBV18	TGTGCCAGCTCACCACTGACAGGGGAGACCCAGTACTTC	CASSPLTGETQYF
TRBD2	TRBJ2-3	few	TRBV10-3	TGTGCCACAGGGGATAGAGAGCGGGAGTATGCAGATACGCAGTATTTT	CATGDREREYADTQYF
TRBD2	TRBJ2-1	NA	TRBV7-3	TGTGCCAGCAGCTTAGGGGGAGGGGACAATGAGCAGTTCTTC	CASSLGGGDNEQFF